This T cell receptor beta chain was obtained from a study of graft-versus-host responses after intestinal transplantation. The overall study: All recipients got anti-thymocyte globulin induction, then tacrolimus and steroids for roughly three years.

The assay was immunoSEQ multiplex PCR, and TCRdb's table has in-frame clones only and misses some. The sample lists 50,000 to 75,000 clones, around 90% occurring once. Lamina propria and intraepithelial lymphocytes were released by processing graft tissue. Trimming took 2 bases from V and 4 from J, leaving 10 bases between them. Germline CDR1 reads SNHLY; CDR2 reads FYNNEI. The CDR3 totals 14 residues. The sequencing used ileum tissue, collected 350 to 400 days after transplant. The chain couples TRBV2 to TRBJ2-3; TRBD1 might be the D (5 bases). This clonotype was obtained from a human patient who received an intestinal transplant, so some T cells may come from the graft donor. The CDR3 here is CASSEHRTADTQYF. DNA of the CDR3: TGTGCCAGCAGTGAACACAGGACGGCAGATACGCAGTATTTT.